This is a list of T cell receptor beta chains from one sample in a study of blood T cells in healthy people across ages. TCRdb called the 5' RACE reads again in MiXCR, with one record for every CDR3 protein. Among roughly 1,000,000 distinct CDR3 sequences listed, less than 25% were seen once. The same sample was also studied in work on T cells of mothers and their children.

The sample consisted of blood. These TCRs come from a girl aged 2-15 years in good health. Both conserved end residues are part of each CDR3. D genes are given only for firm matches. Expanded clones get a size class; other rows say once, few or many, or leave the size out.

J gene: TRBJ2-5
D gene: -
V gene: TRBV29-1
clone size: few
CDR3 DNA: TGCAGCGGGTCCGAGGGTATGGCGACCCAGTACTTC
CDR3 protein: CSGSEGMATQYF

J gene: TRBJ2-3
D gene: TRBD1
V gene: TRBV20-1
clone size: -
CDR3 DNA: TGCAGTGCTAGAAACCCAGGGGGTGAGGGTACGCAGTATTTT
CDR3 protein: CSARNPGGEGTQYF

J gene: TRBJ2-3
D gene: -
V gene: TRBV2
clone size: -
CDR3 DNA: TGTGCCAGCAGAGCCGGGGGCCCGGTTGTATTGGATACGCAGTATTTT
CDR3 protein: CASRAGGPVVLDTQYF

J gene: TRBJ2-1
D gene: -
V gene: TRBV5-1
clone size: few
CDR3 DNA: TGCGCCAGCAAGGAGGGGGGGATCGATGAGCAGTTCTTC
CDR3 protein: CASKEGGIDEQFF

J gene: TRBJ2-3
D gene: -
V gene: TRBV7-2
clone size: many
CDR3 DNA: TGTGCCAGCAGCTACCTAGATACGCAGTATTTT
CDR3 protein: CASSYLDTQYF

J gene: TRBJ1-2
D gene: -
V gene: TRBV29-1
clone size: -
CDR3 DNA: TGCAGCGTTGAAAGTGGGAGCTATGGCTACACCTTC
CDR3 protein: CSVESGSYGYTF

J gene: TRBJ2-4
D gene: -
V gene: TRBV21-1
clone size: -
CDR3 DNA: TGTGCCAGCAGCAAAACGGAGAATACAAGTCAGTACTTC
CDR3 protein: CASSKTENTSQYF

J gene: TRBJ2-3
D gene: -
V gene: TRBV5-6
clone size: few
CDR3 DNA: TGTGCCAGCAGCTTATCAATAGATACGCAGTATTTT
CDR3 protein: CASSLSIDTQYF

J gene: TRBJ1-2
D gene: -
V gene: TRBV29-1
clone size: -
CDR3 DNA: TGCAGCGTTGACCAGGGAATAAGCTATGGCTACACCTTC
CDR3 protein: CSVDQGISYGYTF

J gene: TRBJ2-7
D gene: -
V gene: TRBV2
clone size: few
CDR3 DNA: TGTGCCAGCAGTTCCCATTTGATTACCTACGAGCAGTACTTC
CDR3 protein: CASSSHLITYEQYF

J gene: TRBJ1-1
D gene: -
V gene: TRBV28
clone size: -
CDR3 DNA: TGTGCCAGCAGTTGGGGGTCGGAAGAAAGAGCTTTCTTT
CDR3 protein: CASSWGSEERAFF

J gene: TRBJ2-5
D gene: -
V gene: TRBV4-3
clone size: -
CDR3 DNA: TGCGCCAGCAGCCAAGATATGTCAGGATTTCGGAGGACCCAGTACTTC
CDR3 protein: CASSQDMSGFRRTQYF

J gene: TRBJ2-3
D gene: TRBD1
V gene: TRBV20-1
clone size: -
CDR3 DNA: TGCAGTGCTAGAGCATGGGGACAGCGCACAGATACGCAGTATTTT
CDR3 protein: CSARAWGQRTDTQYF

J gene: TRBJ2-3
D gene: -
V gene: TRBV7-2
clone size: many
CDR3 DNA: TGTGCCAGCAGTTTTTCAGGGACCAGCACAGATACGCAGTATTTT
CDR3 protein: CASSFSGTSTDTQYF

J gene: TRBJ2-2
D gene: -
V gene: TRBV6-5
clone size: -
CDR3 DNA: TGTGCCAGCAGTTACTCGATTTTGGGGCCGAACACCGGGGAGCTGTTTTTT
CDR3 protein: CASSYSILGPNTGELFF

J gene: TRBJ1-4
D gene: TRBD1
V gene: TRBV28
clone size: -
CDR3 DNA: TGTGCCAGCAGTTTACCCGACAGGGGGGAAAAACCGTTTTTT
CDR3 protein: CASSLPDRGEKPFF

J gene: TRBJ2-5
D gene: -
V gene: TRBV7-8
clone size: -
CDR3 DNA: TGTGCCAGCAGCTTAGTGCGGTCGGGGTTAGGGGAGACCCAGTACTTC
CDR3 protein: CASSLVRSGLGETQYF

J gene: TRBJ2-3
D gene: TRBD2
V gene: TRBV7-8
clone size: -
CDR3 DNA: TGTGCCAGCAGCTTAATCCTTAGCGGGAGAACAGATACGCAGTATTTT
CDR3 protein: CASSLILSGRTDTQYF

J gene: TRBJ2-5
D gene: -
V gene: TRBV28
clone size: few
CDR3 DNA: TGTGCCAGCAGCTGGGGGGTGCAAGAGACCCGGTACTTC
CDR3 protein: CASSWGVQETRYF

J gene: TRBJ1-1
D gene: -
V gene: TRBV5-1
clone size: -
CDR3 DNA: TGCGCCAGCAGCTTGGGGGCATGGCAGGCAGAAGACACTGAAGCTTTCTTT
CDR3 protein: CASSLGAWQAEDTEAFF

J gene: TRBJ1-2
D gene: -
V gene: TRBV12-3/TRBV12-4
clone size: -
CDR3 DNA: TGTGCCACCTTCGCCCGGGTCGATGGCTACACCTTC
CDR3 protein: CATFARVDGYTF

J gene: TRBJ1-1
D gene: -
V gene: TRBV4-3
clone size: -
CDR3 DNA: TGCGCCAGCAGCCAAGTCGGACAACCAAACACTGAAGCTTTCTTT
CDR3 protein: CASSQVGQPNTEAFF

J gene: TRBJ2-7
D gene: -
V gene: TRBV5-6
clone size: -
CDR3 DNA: TGTGCCAGCAGCCATCTTGGGCGGCTCGACGAGCAGTACTTC
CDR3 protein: CASSHLGRLDEQYF

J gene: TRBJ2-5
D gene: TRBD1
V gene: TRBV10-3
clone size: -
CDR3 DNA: TGTGCCATCGCCGGGGACAGGGGGTCGGAGACCCAGTACTTC
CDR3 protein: CAIAGDRGSETQYF